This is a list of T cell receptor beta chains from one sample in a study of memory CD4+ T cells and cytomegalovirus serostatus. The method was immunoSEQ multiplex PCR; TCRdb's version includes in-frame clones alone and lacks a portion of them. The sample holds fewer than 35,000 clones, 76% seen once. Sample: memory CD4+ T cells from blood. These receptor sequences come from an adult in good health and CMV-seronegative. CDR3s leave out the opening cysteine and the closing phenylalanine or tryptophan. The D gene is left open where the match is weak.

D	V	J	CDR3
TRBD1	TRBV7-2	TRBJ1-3	ASSLVGTGGNTIY
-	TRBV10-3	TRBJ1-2	AISEPGYGYT
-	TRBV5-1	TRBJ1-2	ASSLERTINYGYT
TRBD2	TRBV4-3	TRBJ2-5	ASSQEPSGGETQY
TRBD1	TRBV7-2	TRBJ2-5	ASSSGTVKETQY
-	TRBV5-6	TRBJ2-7	ASSPRDGYEQY
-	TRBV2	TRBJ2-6	ASSVWAALLSGANVLT
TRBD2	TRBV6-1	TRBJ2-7	ASKAGEAYEQY
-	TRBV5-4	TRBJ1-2	ASSPGGGPGYT
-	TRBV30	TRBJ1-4	AWSPWGTGEKLF
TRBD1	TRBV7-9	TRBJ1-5	ASSSSTGLNSNQPQH
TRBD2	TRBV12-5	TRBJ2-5	ASALGTGGGQETQY
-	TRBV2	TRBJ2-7	ASSASRHDYEQY
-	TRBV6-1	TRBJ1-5	ASSERPSTKGYSNQPQH
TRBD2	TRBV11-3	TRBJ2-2	ASSLSGNPTGELF
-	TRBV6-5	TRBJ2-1	ASSSRPPPLHNEQF
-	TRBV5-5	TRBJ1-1	ASSLKWGMEAF
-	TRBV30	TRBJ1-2	AWSFLDRTGV